This T cell receptor (beta chain) was retrieved from a study of CD8 T cells in Susac syndrome. With 1 base removed from V and 2 bases from J, the gap between germline ends came to 6 bases. From germline, CDR1 is DFQATT and CDR2 SNEGSKA (reference sequence). The CDR3 is 12 residues long. RNA, at about 0.45 to 1 ug, was reverse transcribed with random hexamers. With immunoSEQ multiplex PCR, TCR beta CDR3 was amplified across 54 Vbeta and 13 Jbeta. TCRdb re-called the immunoSEQ multiplex PCR reads with MiXCR, one entry per CDR3 protein. The sample holds roughly 200,000 distinct CDR3 sequences, approximately 95% seen once. In this sample, this clonotype turned up a few times. From blood CD8+ and CD4+ T cells, the TCR beta chain was sequenced. The TEMRA cells underwent FACS enrichment, while the CD8+ and CD4+ T cells underwent negative isolation.

Sequenced sample: CD4+ T cells from PBMCs. The receptor comes from a human donor in good health. V and J are TRBV20-1 and TRBJ2-7; no reliable D call. CDR3 DNA: TGCAGTGCTAGAGGCGAGACCTACGAGCAGTACTTC. Encoded protein: CSARGETYEQYF.